These 29 T cell receptor beta chains were sequenced from one sample in a study of cytomegalovirus exposure and HLA in healthy donors. PCR employed 60 Vbeta and 13 Jbeta primers. Profiled with immunoSEQ multiplex PCR; TCRdb holds only in-frame clones, not every one. The data hold approximately 160,000 clones, with 80% to 90% observed a single time. The sequenced sample was PBMCs. These receptors were taken from a woman younger than 35 in good health and CMV-seronegative.

The rearrangement joins TRBV6-5 to TRBJ2-7; 12 positions agree with TRBD2. TRBJ2-1 matches the DNA end more closely, so the J call is doubtful. This CDR3 contains 15 residues. The V gene's germline CDR1 is MNHEY and CDR2 SVGAGI. CDR3 nucleotides: TGTGCCAGCAGTCTCCGGACTAGCGGGGTTACTGAGCAGTTCTTC. The encoded protein is CASSLRTSGVTEQFF.

V usage is TRBV6-6 and J usage is TRBJ2-1, with 12 bases identical to TRBD1. There are 15 residues in the CDR3. After removal of 3 bases from V and 7 bases from J, the junction contained 4 bases not matched to a gene. The V gene's germline CDR1 is MNHNY and CDR2 SVGAGI (reference sequence). CDR3 region: CASSYLGQGANEQFF. The CDR3 DNA is TGTGCCAGCAGTTATCTGGGACAGGGGGCGAATGAGCAGTTCTTC.

The chain couples TRBV13 to TRBJ1-1; unclear D gene. Per germline, CDR1 PRHDT and CDR2 FYEKMQ (reference sequence). Trimming removed 8 bases at V and 0 bases at J, with 7 bases between. The CDR3 is made up of 12 amino acids. CDR3 sequence: CASANMNTEAFF. The CDR3 bases are TGTGCCAGCGCCAACATGAACACTGAAGCTTTCTTT.

The chain recombines TRBV19 with TRBJ1-5, with 11 bases fitting TRBD1. J lost 5 bases, V lost 7 bases, and 4 bases had no gene match. The CDR3 is made up of 14 amino acids. Germline V gene data show CDR1 as LNHDA and CDR2 as SQIVND (reference sequence). CDR3 sequence: CASNWTGGDQPQHF. In nucleotides, the CDR3 is TGTGCCAGTAATTGGACAGGGGGCGATCAGCCCCAGCATTTT.

The J gene is TRBJ1-3, the V gene TRBV7-6, with D unresolved. Germline CDR1 SGHVS, CDR2 FNYEAQ. Trimming took 0 bases from V and 4 from J, leaving 4 bases between them. The CDR3 consists of 13 residues. The CDR3 spells CASSLAGGNTIYF. CDR3 DNA: TGTGCCAGCAGCTTAGCCGGGGGAAACACCATATATTTT.

The V and J genes are TRBV10-1 and TRBJ1-4; 10 bases are a match to TRBD1. The trim removed 4 bases at V and 8 bases at J, leaving 4 bases unmatched. The germline CDR1 and CDR2 sequences are WNHNN and SYGVQD (reference sequence). This CDR3 is built from 14 residues. CDR3 DNA sequence: TGCGCCAGCAGTGTCGGGACAGGGGAAGAAAAACTGTTTTTT. It codes for CASSVGTGEEKLFF.

This clone has a handful of counts. This chain uses TRBV5-4 with TRBJ2-5; 9 positions match TRBD1. The length of the CDR3 is 14 residues. Germline V lookup: CDR1 SGHNT, CDR2 YYREEE (reference sequence). Trimming removed 2 bases from V and 5 bases from J; junction bases left unmatched: 4. In DNA form, the CDR3 reads TGTGCCAGCAGCTTACAGGGGGCTGGGGAGACCCAGTACTTC. Protein product: CASSLQGAGETQYF.

The chain recombines TRBV10-3 with TRBJ1-3; D is undetermined. The CDR3 totals 16 residues. V lost 2 bases and J 8 bases, leaving 19 bases between the germline ends. CDR1 is ENHRY and CDR2 is SYGVKD in the germline V gene. Here the CDR3 reads CAISEPYGPHRDTIYF. Written as DNA, the CDR3 is TGTGCCATCAGTGAGCCATATGGCCCTCACCGGGACACCATATATTTT.

CDR3 amino acids: CASSPTPRQGRETQYF. CDR3 nucleotides: TGCGCCAGCAGTCCCACCCCTCGACAGGGCCGAGAGACCCAGTACTTC. The genes are TRBV23-1 and TRBJ2-5; 7 bases align to TRBD1. TRBV23-1 is sorted into the ORF group, with uncertain function. V shed 4 bases and J 4 bases; nucleotides not matched to a gene: 12. This CDR3 comprises 16 residues.

This chain joins TRBV18 and TRBJ1-3, with a weak D call TRBD1 (5 bases). V gave up 3 bases and J gave up 10 bases, with 10 bases separating them. Germline V CDR1 and CDR2: KGHSH, LQKENI. This CDR3 has 12 residues. This CDR3 reads CASSPGRETIYF. CDR3 bases: TGTGCCAGCTCACCGGGGCGGGAGACCATATATTTT.

CDR3 DNA: TGTGCCAGCTCACCTCCGGGGTATTCCTCTGGGGCCAACGTCCTGACTTTC. It encodes CASSPPGYSSGANVLTF. V is TRBV18 and J is TRBJ2-6, with D possibly being TRBD2 (5 bases). The CDR3 sequence is 17 residues long. CDR1 is KGHSH and CDR2 is LQKENI in the germline V gene. V was trimmed by 3 bases and J by 0 bases, leaving 12 bases between them.

The gene calls are TRBV28 and TRBJ1-1; TRBD1 might be the D (5 bases). The CDR3 has 15 residues. Germline V CDR1 and CDR2: MDHEN, SYDVKM. Trimming removed 2 bases from V and 1 base from J, with 11 bases in between. In DNA, the CDR3 is TGTGCCAGCAGTTTACGCCTTACAGGGAACACTGAAGCTTTCTTT. Protein product: CASSLRLTGNTEAFF.

The chain recombines TRBV2 with TRBJ2-2; the D gene is possibly TRBD1 (6 bases). The CDR3 consists of 16 residues. Per germline, CDR1 SNHLY and CDR2 FYNNEI. V dropped 8 bases and J dropped 0 bases, with 16 bases sitting between them. CDR3 DNA sequence: TGTGCCAGCTCAGAACAGGGCCCGCCGAACACCGGGGAGCTGTTTTTT. It yields the protein CASSEQGPPNTGELFF.

The chain employs TRBV11-2 and TRBJ2-7; a possible D gene is TRBD1 (6 bases). The germline gives CDR1 SGHAT, CDR2 FQNNGV. V shed 6 bases and J shed 4 bases, with 13 bases lying between them. This CDR3 is 13 amino acids long. The DNA for the CDR3 is TGTGCCAGCAGTCTTCAGCAGGGGTACGAGCAGTACTTC. This sequence encodes CASSLQQGYEQYF.

The gene calls are TRBV6-1 and TRBJ1-5; a possible D gene is TRBD1 (6 bases). This CDR3 region has 18 residues. CDR1 and CDR2 (germline): MNHNS, SASEGT. Trimming took 4 bases from V and 6 from J, leaving 25 bases between them. CDR3 amino acids: CASSGRWRQGQGTQPQHF. CDR3 in DNA: TGTGCCAGCAGTGGAAGGTGGCGGCAGGGGCAGGGGACTCAGCCCCAGCATTTT.

V gene TRBV6-1 combines with J gene TRBJ1-1; D is perhaps TRBD1 (5 bases). The CDR3 is 15 amino acids. Between the trimmed V and J ends, which lost 7 bases and 2 bases, there was a span of 17 bases. From germline, CDR1 is MNHNS and CDR2 SASEGT. CDR3 protein: CASIAGHTTNTEAFF. CDR3 nucleotide sequence: TGTGCCAGCATCGCAGGACATACAACTAACACTGAAGCTTTCTTT.

This chain uses TRBV4-1 with TRBJ1-4; D might be TRBD1 (6 bases). The CDR3 contains 15 residues. V was pared by 3 bases and J by 8 bases, with 16 bases between. Germline V gene data show CDR1 as MGHRA and CDR2 as YSYEKL. The CDR3 loop is CASSQTGQDGEKLFF. CDR3 sequence (DNA): TGCGCCAGCAGCCAGACAGGTCAAGATGGCGAAAAACTGTTTTTT.

The chain recombines TRBV5-1 with TRBJ2-7, with D unresolved. Trimming stripped 0 bases from V and 3 bases from J, with 7 bases between. The CDR3 covers 13 residues. Germline CDR1 is SGHRS and CDR2 is YFSETQ. This CDR3 is CASSLVVGYEQYF. Here the CDR3 DNA reads TGCGCCAGCAGCTTGGTGGTCGGCTACGAGCAGTACTTC.

The CDR3 region is CASSLAGGQPQHF. The CDR3 DNA reads as TGTGCCAGCAGCTTAGCGGGAGGTCAGCCCCAGCATTTT. J is TRBJ1-5 and V is TRBV7-6; D gene unclear. CDR3 length: 13 residues. Between the trimmed V and J ends, which lost 0 bases and 6 bases, there was a span of 6 bases. Germline lookup yields CDR1 SGHVS and CDR2 FNYEAQ.

This rearrangement joins TRBV4-2 to TRBJ1-6; D is undetermined. The germline V gene encodes CDR1 LGHNA and CDR2 YNFKEQ. The CDR3 loop spans 18 amino acids. Trimming left V 0 bases short and J 0 bases short, with 12 bases between. The DNA of the CDR3 is TGTGCCAGCAGCCAAGATCGAGGTTTGAGCTCCTATAATTCACCCCTCCACTTT. Amino acid sequence: CASSQDRGLSSYNSPLHF.

In this sample, this clone turned up a few times. The rearrangement joins TRBV5-4 to TRBJ2-1; no clear D. Trimming pared 0 bases from V and 0 bases from J, leaving 10 bases between. This CDR3 comprises 16 residues. Germline CDR1 SGHNT, CDR2 YYREEE (reference sequence). CDR3 bases: TGTGCCAGCAGCTTGGAGCCGTCGAGCTCCTACAATGAGCAGTTCTTC. Protein product: CASSLEPSSSYNEQFF.

This clone was detected once. The CDR3 region is CASSLERFGYTF. DNA for the CDR3: TGTGCCAGCAGCTTGGAGAGGTTTGGCTACACCTTC. The chain carries TRBV5-6 and TRBJ1-2; D uncertain. The CDR3 extends over 12 amino acids. V shed 0 bases and J shed 7 bases, with 7 bases lying between them. Germline loops: CDR1 SGHDT, CDR2 YYEEEE.

The rearrangement links TRBV5-1 to TRBJ1-1; possible D gene TRBD1, 6 bases. CDR3 size: 15 residues. The V end was cut by 4 bases, the J end by 0 bases, with 13 bases between. Germline values: CDR1 SGHRS, CDR2 YFSETQ. CDR3 bases: TGCGCCAGCAGCGGTGGGACATCTATGAACACTGAAGCTTTCTTT. Translated, it gives CASSGGTSMNTEAFF.

For this clone: A read error may account for a junction end that differs from germline. The rearrangement links TRBV7-9 to TRBJ2-1, with a possible D match to TRBD2 (5 bases). The germline CDR1 and CDR2 sequences are SEHNR and FQNEAQ (reference sequence). The CDR3 spans 16 residues. The CDR3 protein is CSSSPSWTQAYNEQFF. CDR3 nucleotide sequence: TGTTCCAGCAGCCCTAGTTGGACTCAGGCCTACAATGAGCAGTTCTTC.

V and J are TRBV7-9 and TRBJ1-2; TRBD1 agrees at 7 bases. With V trimmed by 0 bases and J by 3 bases, 7 bases remained unmatched. CDR1 and CDR2 (germline): SEHNR, FQNEAQ (reference sequence). The CDR3 is made up of 16 amino acids. The CDR3 is CASSLAAGTAHYGYTF. The CDR3 nucleotides are TGTGCCAGCAGCTTAGCCGCGGGGACAGCACACTATGGCTACACCTTC.

Only one count was recorded for this clone. The chain carries TRBV7-9 and TRBJ2-1; 10 bases align to TRBD1. V shed 4 bases, J shed 2 bases, and the junction held 5 bases outside the gene matches. Germline CDR1 SEHNR, CDR2 FQNEAQ (reference sequence). This CDR3 region has 16 residues. The chain's CDR3 is CASSSRDRGTYNEQFF. The CDR3 bases are TGTGCCAGCAGCTCCCGGGACAGGGGTACCTACAATGAGCAGTTCTTC.

V gene TRBV5-4 combines with J gene TRBJ2-5; 7 nucleotides agree with TRBD1. V shed 5 bases and J 3 bases; nucleotides not matched to a gene: 4. Germline lookup yields CDR1 SGHNT and CDR2 YYREEE (reference sequence). The CDR3 loop spans 13 amino acids. The CDR3, as DNA: TGTGCCAGCAGGTGGCAGGGGGAAGAGACCCAGTACTTC. The encoded protein is CASRWQGEETQYF. Drawing the rest from reference TRBV5-4 and TRBJ2-5, the complete variable domain is ETGVTQSPTHLIKTRGQQVTLRCSSQSGHNTVSWYQQALGQGPQFIFQYYREEENGRGNFPPRFSGLQFPNYSSELNVNALELDDSALYLCASRWQGEETQYFGPGTRLLVL.

V usage is TRBV25-1 and J usage is TRBJ2-3; perhaps TRBD2 as D (7 bases). The CDR3 contains 17 residues. Germline V lookup: CDR1 MGHDK, CDR2 SYGVNS. V was trimmed by 1 base and J by 2 bases, leaving 16 bases between them. CDR3 in amino acids: CASSEWGGPAPTDTQYF. CDR3 in DNA: TGTGCCAGCAGTGAATGGGGGGGCCCCGCTCCCACAGATACGCAGTATTTT.

This rearrangement joins TRBV19 to TRBJ1-5, with D tentatively TRBD1 (5 bases). Looked up from germline, CDR1 is LNHDA and CDR2 is SQIVND (reference sequence). The CDR3 extends over 16 amino acids. Deletions cut 2 bases from V and 0 bases from J, with 11 bases between. The CDR3 nucleotides are TGTGCCAGTAGTATATCAGGGTTTTATAGCAATCAGCCCCAGCATTTT. This codes for CASSISGFYSNQPQHF. The full variable domain, in which reference TRBV19 and TRBJ1-5 provide the parts outside the CDR3, is DGGITQSPKYLFRKEGQNVTLSCEQNLNHDAMYWYRQDPGQGLRLIYYSQIVNDFQKGDIAEGYSVSREKKESFPLTVTSAQKNPTAFYLCASSISGFYSNQPQHFGDGTRLSIL.